This T cell receptor beta chain was obtained from a study of cytomegalovirus exposure and HLA in healthy donors. Study information: About 80 million unique TCRs, all from HLA-typed donors, were included in an early release of the data.

Germline V gene data show CDR1 as MNHEY and CDR2 as SVGAGI. The CDR3 sequence is 12 residues long. The V end lost 5 bases, the J end lost 2 bases, and 6 bases lay between the germline ends. The study ran its PCR with 60 Vbeta and 13 Jbeta primers. Libraries were prepared by immunoSEQ multiplex PCR; TCRdb keeps only in-frame clonotypes and omits some of them. This sample carries around 200,000 clones, 80% of them seen once, and the ten largest clones take roughly 0.65%. General study points: A later analysis linked a missense variant in DCLRE1C to the trimming of TCR beta V and J genes. TRBV6-2, TRBV6-3 and some other V segments were excluded as indistinguishable. Specific recognition of CMV antigens was confirmed in vitro for a few chains (all CMV-associated).

Comments on this clone: No antigen is known for it.

The chain has TRBV6-5 and TRBJ2-5; unclear D gene. This receptor was identified in a boy younger than 18 in good health and CMV-seronegative. What was sequenced was PBMCs. The CDR3 loop is CASSRGQETQYF. The DNA for the CDR3 is TGTGCCAGCAGTCGAGGACAAGAGACCCAGTACTTC.